This TCR beta chain derives from a study of blood T cell repertoires in COVID-19. The V gene's germline CDR1 is SGHAT and CDR2 FQNNGV. The CDR3 has 15 residues. V was trimmed by 1 base and J by 8 bases, leaving 12 bases between them. This clone was seen only once. Original data processing: Amplified reference gene primers provided the basis for estimating nucleated cell counts. Measured with immunoSEQ multiplex PCR; TCRdb has only the in-frame clones, and not every one. Clone size and the V and J calls come from that table; the DNA yielded D and trimming. In the table there are about 170,000 clones, around 90% of which are singletons.

Material for sequencing was peripheral blood. The sequence came from a woman between 50 and 59 years old with acute or convalescent COVID-19. The chain joins TRBV11-2 to TRBJ1-6, with a possible D match to TRBD1 (6 bases). The CDR3 region is CASSLVGGGHSPLHF. The CDR3 bases are TGTGCCAGCAGCTTAGTCGGGGGGGGGCATTCACCCCTCCACTTT.